This note documents a single T cell receptor beta chain sequence. Its antigen is unknown. The data derive from a study of shared clonotypes between healthy human individuals. Study information: CD8 memory received one plate per donor, CD8 naive two, CD4 memory three and CD4 naive three. Study results and limitations: Sampling involved blood alone; tissue repertoires likely differ.

The germline CDR1 and CDR2 sequences are LNHDA and SQIVND (reference sequence). J gave up 3 bases and V 5 bases, and 8 bases lay outside the gene matches. The CDR3 runs 16 residues. TCRdb keeps only in-frame clones here, not all; method: immunoSEQ multiplex PCR. The sample carries some 650,000 clones, 97% recorded once. The sequence derives from a woman in her thirties in good health. The J gene is TRBJ1-5, the V gene TRBV19, with TRBD1 matching over 9 bases. Source material: naive CD4+ T cells sorted from blood. The subset is: CD45RA+ positively selected. CDR3 sequence (DNA): TGTGCCAGTAGTTCCGAGGACAGGGGTCACAATCAGCCCCAGCATTTT. Translated: CASSSEDRGHNQPQHF.